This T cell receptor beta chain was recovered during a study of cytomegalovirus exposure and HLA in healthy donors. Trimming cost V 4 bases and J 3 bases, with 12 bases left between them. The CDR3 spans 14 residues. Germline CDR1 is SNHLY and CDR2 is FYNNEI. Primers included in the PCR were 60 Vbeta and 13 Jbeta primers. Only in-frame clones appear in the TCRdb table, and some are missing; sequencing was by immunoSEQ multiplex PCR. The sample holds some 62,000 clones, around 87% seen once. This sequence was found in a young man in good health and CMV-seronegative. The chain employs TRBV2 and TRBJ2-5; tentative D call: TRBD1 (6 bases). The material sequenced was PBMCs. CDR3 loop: CASSVDSRKETQYF. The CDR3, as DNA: TGTGCCAGCAGTGTGGACAGTAGAAAAGAGACCCAGTACTTC.